This T cell receptor (beta chain) was profiled in a study of identical twins. Study-wide results and limits: The study based its conclusions on cross-sectional statistical analysis and did not follow the same donors.

This clonotype was seen at least ten times. No antigen is known for it. The authors used template switching to add a universal primer site and gave cDNA unique molecular identifiers. One entry per CDR3 protein results from TCRdb running MiXCR on the 5' RACE reads. The repertoire consists of approximately 690,000 distinct CDR3 sequences, with around 6% occurring once and the leading ten covering 1.5% to 2%. This CDR3 contains 13 residues. Trimming stripped 4 bases from V and 0 bases from J, with 8 bases between. The germline gives CDR1 DFQATT, CDR2 SNEGSKA (reference sequence). This sequence joins TRBV20-1 and TRBJ2-3, with D unclear. The receptor was isolated from a man aged 18 to 35 in good health. The sequenced material came from naive T cells sorted from blood. CDR3 sequence (DNA): TGCAGTGCTACTCACCGCAGCACAGATACGCAGTATTTT. This sequence encodes CSATHRSTDTQYF.